The source of this T cell receptor beta chain is a study of blood T cell repertoires in COVID-19. Study as a whole: T cells, B-cell-depleted T cells, or PBMCs provided the cDNA or gDNA that served as material.

Study members were between 18 and 89 years old and lived in over 20 US regions. Participants were placed into cohorts based on the clinical history they reported. Recovered Cohort 3 donors showed two negative PCRs, clearance, or symptom resolution. V lost 1 base, J lost 2 bases, and 3 bases lay in between. Looked up from germline, CDR1 is LGHNA and CDR2 is YSLEER. The CDR3 is 13 amino acids. TCRdb's copy holds only in-frame clones and misses some; the assay was immunoSEQ multiplex PCR. Here the sample spans about 270,000 clones, 88% being singletons. This clonotype was sampled from a woman in her fifties or sixties who had recovered from COVID-19. The chain couples TRBV4-3 to TRBJ2-1; D is unresolved. The sequencing input was PBMCs or T cells enriched from blood (not recorded which). The CDR3 here is CASSQVTYNEQFF. The CDR3 DNA reads as TGCGCCAGCAGCCAAGTTACCTACAATGAGCAGTTCTTC.